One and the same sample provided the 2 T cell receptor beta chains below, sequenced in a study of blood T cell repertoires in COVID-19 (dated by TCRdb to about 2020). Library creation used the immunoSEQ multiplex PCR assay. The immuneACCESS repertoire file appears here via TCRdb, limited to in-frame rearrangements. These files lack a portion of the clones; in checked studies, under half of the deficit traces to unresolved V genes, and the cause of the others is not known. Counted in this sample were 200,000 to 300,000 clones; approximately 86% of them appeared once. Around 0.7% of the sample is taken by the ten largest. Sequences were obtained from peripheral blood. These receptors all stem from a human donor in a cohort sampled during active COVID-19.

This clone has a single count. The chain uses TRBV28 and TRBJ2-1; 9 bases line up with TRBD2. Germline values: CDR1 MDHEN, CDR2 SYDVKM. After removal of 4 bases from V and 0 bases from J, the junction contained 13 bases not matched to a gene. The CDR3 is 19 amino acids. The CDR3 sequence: CASSSGAGGLESSYNEQFF. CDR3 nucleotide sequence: TGTGCCAGCAGTTCCGGGGCGGGGGGGCTCGAAAGCTCCTACAATGAGCAGTTCTTC.

This CDR3 reads CASSEVDRVYEQYF. Here the CDR3 DNA reads TGTGCCAGCAGTGAAGTGGACAGGGTCTACGAGCAGTACTTC. This rearrangement joins TRBV25-1 to TRBJ2-7; 8 bases fit TRBD1. CDR1 is MGHDK, CDR2 SYGVNS, per germline. The CDR3 is 14 residues long. V lost 2 bases, J lost 3 bases, and 3 bases stayed unmatched.